Listed below are T cell receptor beta chains from one sample, sequenced in a study of blood T cell repertoires in COVID-19. The data were produced by immunoSEQ multiplex PCR, yet TCRdb's version contains in-frame clones alone and is incomplete. The profile shows roughly 180,000 clones, more than 85% of them singletons. Sequenced material: peripheral blood. Source of these receptors: a man aged 70 or older with active or convalescent COVID-19. Each CDR3 is given with its conserved first and last residue. The order of the fields is CDR3 DNA, CDR3 protein, J gene, clone size, V gene, D gene. A D gene is named only where the DNA matches it firmly. Some rows mark clone size as missing; the rest say once, few, many or name a class of expanded clone.

TGTGCCAGCAGCAAAGGAATTAGGAGGGCCCCCGGCGACTATGGCTACACCTTC CASSKGIRRAPGDYGYTF TRBJ1-2 . TRBV21-1 .
TGTGCCAGCAGTTACTCGCTAGCGGGGGGGGAGACCCAGTACTTC CASSYSLAGGETQYF TRBJ2-5 . TRBV6-5 TRBD2
TGTGCCAGCAGTGCGGCCGCGGTGAACACTGAAGCTTTCTTT CASSAAAVNTEAFF TRBJ1-1 . TRBV2 .
TGTGCCAGTAGTTACGCAGGGGCCTACGAGCAGTACTTC CASSYAGAYEQYF TRBJ2-7 . TRBV19 .
TGTGCCAGCAGCTTAGGGACTAGCGGGGGGGCCCTGGAGACCCAGTACTTC CASSLGTSGGALETQYF TRBJ2-5 . TRBV7-6 TRBD2
TGTGCCAGCAGTCCCGGGACTAGCGGACCTGCCTACCAAGAGACCCAGTACTTC CASSPGTSGPAYQETQYF TRBJ2-5 once TRBV6-6 TRBD2
TGTGCCAGCAGCTTAGGGCGGTACAGCACAGATACGCAGTATTTT CASSLGRYSTDTQYF TRBJ2-3 . TRBV11-3 .
TGTGCCAGCAACCCGGGACAGGGCAACTATGGCTACACCTTC CASNPGQGNYGYTF TRBJ1-2 . TRBV5-6 TRBD1
TGTGCCAGCCCTTCCCTAGATCCCCAAGAGGACACTGAAGCTTTCTTT CASPSLDPQEDTEAFF TRBJ1-1 . TRBV28 .
TGTGCCAGCACTGGACTAGCGGGCTCGCCCTACGAGCAGTACTTC CASTGLAGSPYEQYF TRBJ2-7 . TRBV6-5 TRBD2
TGTGCCAGCACCCCGGGATTACAAGGCAGCACTGAAGCTTTCTTT CASTPGLQGSTEAFF TRBJ1-1 once TRBV2 .
TGTGCCAGCAGCGTAGCAGGGAAATCCTACGAGCAGTACTTC CASSVAGKSYEQYF TRBJ2-7 . TRBV9 .
TGTGCCAGCAGCCAAGATAGTGGGTACAGCGGGGAGCTGTTTTTT CASSQDSGYSGELFF TRBJ2-2 . TRBV14 .
TGTGCCAGCAGCGTAGGGGCAGGGGGGTACGAGCAGTACTTC CASSVGAGGYEQYF TRBJ2-7 . TRBV9 .
TGTGCCAGCAGTTACTCGATCCAGGTTGAGCAGTTCTTC CASSYSIQVEQFF TRBJ2-1 medium-sized TRBV6-2/TRBV6-3 .
TGTGCCTGGAGTGTGGGTTTAGCGGGTAAAACCGGAGATACGCAGTGTTTT CAWSVGLAGKTGDTQCF TRBJ2-3 . TRBV30 TRBD2
TGTGCCAGCAGTGAGCAGGGGGTGCATGGCTACACCTTC CASSEQGVHGYTF TRBJ1-2 . TRBV2 TRBD1
TGTGCCTGGAGTGCCGGGGACAGGGCCATAGGGCATGAGCAGTTCTTC CAWSAGDRAIGHEQFF TRBJ2-1 . TRBV30 TRBD1
TGTGCCAGCAGCCCCCAGGACAGGGGGCGGGCCTACGAGCAGTACTTC CASSPQDRGRAYEQYF TRBJ2-7 . TRBV7-2 TRBD1
TGTGCCAGCAGTTCGTCCGGGGTGGGTACGCAGTATTTT CASSSSGVGTQYF TRBJ2-3 . TRBV6-2/TRBV6-3 .
TGTGCCAGCAGCGAAACACAGGGGGAATTTGGCTACACCTTC CASSETQGEFGYTF TRBJ1-2 . TRBV7-9 TRBD1
TGTGCCAGCAGCCTTTGGACTGGCCAGAACACCGGGGAGCTGTTTTTT CASSLWTGQNTGELFF TRBJ2-2 . TRBV11-2 .
TGCAGTGCTAGTTGGCGGGAGGGAGAGACCCAGTACTTC CSASWREGETQYF TRBJ2-5 few TRBV20-1 TRBD2
TGTGCCAGCAGCCCAACTTGGGAGGGGGACGAGCAGTACTTC CASSPTWEGDEQYF TRBJ2-7 . TRBV5-8 .
TGTGCCAGCAGGCCCCACGGGGGGACAGGTTCGGAGTATGGCTACACCTTC CASRPHGGTGSEYGYTF TRBJ1-2 . TRBV4-2 TRBD1
TGCAGCGTTCACTCTAAGCTCCGGAACACTGAAGCTTTCTTT CSVHSKLRNTEAFF TRBJ1-1 . TRBV29-1 .
TGTGCCAGCGGGCGACAGGGGTCGAACACTGAAGCTTTCTTT CASGRQGSNTEAFF TRBJ1-1 . TRBV27 TRBD1
TGTGCCAGCAGTGAAGGTTTCAGGGATGGCTACACCTTC CASSEGFRDGYTF TRBJ1-2 . TRBV6-1 .
TGTGCCACCAGCAGATCGGGGGGGGCGAACACCGGGGAGCTGTTTTTT CATSRSGGANTGELFF TRBJ2-2 . TRBV15 TRBD2
TGTGCCTGGAGTGTATGGGGCAAACCAGCTTTCTTT CAWSVWGKPAFF TRBJ1-1 . TRBV30 .
TGTGCCACCAGTGACCCCAACGGAGAAGGAAACACCATATATTTT CATSDPNGEGNTIYF TRBJ1-3 once TRBV24-1 .
TGTGCCAGCACCCTAGGCAGCGGGGGAATCCTTCAAGAGACCCAGTACTTC CASTLGSGGILQETQYF TRBJ2-5 . TRBV5-6 TRBD2
TGTGCCAGCAGCCAAGTTCGGGGGAACGGCTACACCTTC CASSQVRGNGYTF TRBJ1-2 . TRBV3-1/TRBV3-2 .
TGTGCCAGCAGTTACTCGAGTGGGGGCTGGGACGAGCAGTACTTC CASSYSSGGWDEQYF TRBJ2-7 . TRBV6-5 .
TGTGCCAGCTCACCAAGGGAGGATTACGAGCAGTACTTC CASSPREDYEQYF TRBJ2-7 . TRBV18 .
TGCAGTGCTAGTCCGGACGGAGGCTGGGGCAATCAGCCCCAGCATTTT CSASPDGGWGNQPQHF TRBJ1-5 . TRBV20-1 .
TGTGCCAGCAGTGAGGGGACACGGCTTGGCTACACCTTC CASSEGTRLGYTF TRBJ1-2 . TRBV2 .
TGTGCCAGCAGCCCCGGACGGGAAAATGAAAAACTGTTTTTT CASSPGRENEKLFF TRBJ1-4 . TRBV5-4 .
TGTGCCAGCAGGACAGGAACGTACCAAGAGACCCAGTACTTC CASRTGTYQETQYF TRBJ2-5 . TRBV2 .
TGTGCCAGCAGCTTGGCCGGGGAGACCCAGTACTTC CASSLAGETQYF TRBJ2-5 many TRBV5-4 .
TGCGCCAGCAGCCAAGTACTAGGGGGCGAAGGCACAGATACGCAGTATTTT CASSQVLGGEGTDTQYF TRBJ2-3 once TRBV4-3 TRBD1
TGCGCCAGCAGCTTGGTAGGGAGTTCCTATAATTCACCCCTCCACTTT CASSLVGSSYNSPLHF TRBJ1-6 . TRBV5-1 .
TGTGCCAGCAGTCCCGGGACAGGGCACCCCTACGAGCAGTACTTC CASSPGTGHPYEQYF TRBJ2-7 . TRBV28 TRBD1
TGCAGCGCTATAGGGGGCGCTAGCGGGGGGAGGTACAATGAGCAGTTCTTC CSAIGGASGGRYNEQFF TRBJ2-1 . TRBV29-1 TRBD2
TGTGCCAGCAGTTTATCACAGGTGGGCTACGAGCAGTACTTC CASSLSQVGYEQYF TRBJ2-7 . TRBV27 .
TGTGCCAGCAGCCCGGGTCCGAATAGCAATCAGCCCCAGCATTTT CASSPGPNSNQPQHF TRBJ1-5 . TRBV5-6 .
TGTGCCAGCAGCTTGGCGGGGGGGCAACAAGAGACCCAGTACTTC CASSLAGGQQETQYF TRBJ2-5 . TRBV27 TRBD2
TGTGCCAGTAGTATTTCCAGGGGGCATTCACCCCTCCACTTT CASSISRGHSPLHF TRBJ1-6 . TRBV19 TRBD1
TGTGCCAGCAGTGAAGGCGGTGGGTACCCTGCGGGTTACGAGCAGTACTTC CASSEGGGYPAGYEQYF TRBJ2-7 . TRBV6-1 .
TGCGCCAGCAGCCAAGATACCCGAGGGGGTGGCTACACCTTC CASSQDTRGGGYTF TRBJ1-2 . TRBV4-3 .
TGTGCCAGTACTACGAACAGCGAGGGAGAGACCCAGTACTTC CASTTNSEGETQYF TRBJ2-5 . TRBV19 .
TGTGCCAGCAGCCCGGGACTAGCGGGATTTCTAGAGACCCAGTACTTC CASSPGLAGFLETQYF TRBJ2-5 . TRBV9 TRBD2
TGTGCCAGCAGCTTGGCCAGAGGCGGGCGAACCTACGAGCAGTACTTC CASSLARGGRTYEQYF TRBJ2-7 . TRBV5-4 .
TGTGCCAGCAGACTACTGGGGGCCGGGGTGTACGAGCAGTACTTC CASRLLGAGVYEQYF TRBJ2-7 . TRBV6-5 .
TGTGCCAGCAGTTGGGACAGGGGAAGGGAAAGACCTTTCTTTCTCCAAGAGACCCAGTACTTC CASSWDRGRERPFFLQETQYF TRBJ2-5 . TRBV6-8 TRBD1